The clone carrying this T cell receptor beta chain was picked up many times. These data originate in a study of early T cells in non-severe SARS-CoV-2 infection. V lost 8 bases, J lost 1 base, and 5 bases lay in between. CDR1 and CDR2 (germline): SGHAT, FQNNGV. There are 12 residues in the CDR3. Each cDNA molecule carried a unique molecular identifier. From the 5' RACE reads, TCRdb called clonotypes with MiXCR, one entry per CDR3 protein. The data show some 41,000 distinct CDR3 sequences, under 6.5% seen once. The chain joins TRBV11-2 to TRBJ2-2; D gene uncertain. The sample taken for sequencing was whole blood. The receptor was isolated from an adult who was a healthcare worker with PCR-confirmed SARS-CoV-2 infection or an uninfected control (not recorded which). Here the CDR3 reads CASGMNTGELFF. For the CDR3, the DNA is TGTGCCAGCGGGATGAACACCGGGGAGCTGTTTTTT.